These T cell receptor beta chains were read from a single sample in a study of cytomegalovirus exposure and HLA in healthy donors. The method was immunoSEQ multiplex PCR; TCRdb's version includes in-frame clones alone and lacks a portion of them. Among about 190,000 clones listed, 84% were seen once. Sequencing was performed on PBMCs. Source of these receptors: a boy between 5 and 17 years old in good health and CMV-seronegative. The CDR3 runs from the conserved cysteine through the conserved F or W. A D gene is named only where the DNA matches it firmly. A clone size is listed for some rows: how often the clone was seen (once, few, many), or a class if it is expanded.

>TRBJ2-1|TRBV6-4|NA|once
TGTGCCAGCAGTCCCCGACTTGACTCCTACAATGAGCAGTTCTTC
CASSPRLDSYNEQFF
>TRBJ1-2|TRBV7-6|TRBD1|few
TGTGCCAGCAGCCTCGGACAGGGGTTCGGAGGCTACACCTTC
CASSLGQGFGGYTF
>TRBJ2-3|TRBV5-6|TRBD1|NA
TGTGCCAGCAGCTGGGCGACAGGGGGGGAGTATTTT
CASSWATGGEYF
>TRBJ2-5|TRBV5-1|NA|NA
TGCGCCAGCAAAACCGGAACAGGGCCCGGGGCCCAGTACTTC
CASKTGTGPGAQYF
>TRBJ2-7|TRBV29-1|TRBD2|NA
TGCAGCGGCCTACTAGCGGGGTCCACCTACGAGCAGTACTTC
CSGLLAGSTYEQYF
>TRBJ2-7|TRBV28|NA|few
TGTGCCAGCAGCTCGACAGAAGACTTATTCTGGGAGCAGTACTTC
CASSSTEDLFWEQYF
>TRBJ2-7|TRBV9|TRBD2|NA
TGTGCCAGCAGCTCGGGAGGGGTGAGTTACGAGCAGTACTTC
CASSSGGVSYEQYF
>TRBJ1-4|TRBV10-3|NA|NA
TGTGCCATCAGTGAGTGGGGGCATGAAAAACTGTTTTTT
CAISEWGHEKLFF
>TRBJ1-6|TRBV27|TRBD1|NA
TGTGCCAGCAGTTTCGGACAGGGTTATAATTCACCCCTCCACTTT
CASSFGQGYNSPLHF
>TRBJ2-1|TRBV6-6|TRBD1|few
TGTGCCAGCACTCATGACAGGGGAGACTCCTACAATGAGCAGTTCTTC
CASTHDRGDSYNEQFF
>TRBJ2-1|TRBV29-1|TRBD2|few
TGCAGCGTTAGGAGACTAGCGGGACCCCTGGCGCTATACAATGAGCAGTTCTTC
CSVRRLAGPLALYNEQFF
>TRBJ1-2|TRBV7-8|NA|NA
TGTGCCAGCAGCTTAGTCGAGGGAAGCTATGGCTACACCTTC
CASSLVEGSYGYTF
>TRBJ1-2|TRBV28|NA|NA
TGTGCCAGCAGTCTCCCCCCAGGGCACTATGGCTACACCTTC
CASSLPPGHYGYTF
>TRBJ2-2|TRBV12-5|NA|NA
TGTGCTAGTGGTTCCGTACACAACAGGGTAAGAACTGGGGAGCTGTTTTTT
CASGSVHNRVRTGELFF
>TRBJ2-3|TRBV6-6|TRBD2|NA
TGTGCCAGCAGTTACTCTAGCGGGGGGGTTACAGATACGCAGTATTTT
CASSYSSGGVTDTQYF
>TRBJ1-1|TRBV6-4|TRBD1|NA
TGTGCCAGCTCCGTGGCAGGGGGTGCCAATGAAGCTTTCTTT
CASSVAGGANEAFF
>TRBJ2-7|TRBV5-1|TRBD2|NA
TGCGCCAGCCGGGGTGGCCTGGCGGGAGCCCTCTACGAGCAGTACTTC
CASRGGLAGALYEQYF
>TRBJ2-5|TRBV7-2|NA|NA
TGTGCCAGCAGCTCGCTGGACAGAGAGACCCAGTACTTC
CASSSLDRETQYF
>TRBJ2-7|TRBV27|NA|NA
TGTGCCAGCAGCCTAGGGGCCGACCACTACGAGCAGTACTTC
CASSLGADHYEQYF
>TRBJ1-2|TRBV14|TRBD1|once
TGTGCCAGCAGTCTTGGACAGGGGGCGTATGGCTACACCTTC
CASSLGQGAYGYTF
>TRBJ2-2|TRBV9|NA|NA
TGTGCCAGCAGCGTAGAAGGGGGAACGTCCGGGGAGCTGTTTTTT
CASSVEGGTSGELFF
>TRBJ2-1|TRBV9|NA|NA
TGTGCCAGCAGCGCACAGACCTACAATGAGCAGTTCTTC
CASSAQTYNEQFF
>TRBJ2-3|TRBV9|TRBD1|NA
TGTGCCAGCACCCTGGACAGGGTGACAGATACGCAGTATTTT
CASTLDRVTDTQYF
>TRBJ1-2|TRBV4-1|TRBD1|NA
TGCGCCAGCAGCCTTCAGGGGGCGAGGCTTGGCTACACCTTC
CASSLQGARLGYTF
>TRBJ2-1|TRBV27|TRBD1|NA
TGTGCCAGCAGTTTGGGGACAGGGGAAAATGAGCAGTTCTTC
CASSLGTGENEQFF
>TRBJ1-1|TRBV6-4|NA|NA
TGTGCCACCCGCCGGGAAGGGGGGGCCACTGAAGCTTTCTTT
CATRREGGATEAFF
>TRBJ1-1|TRBV25-1|NA|NA
TGTGCCAGCTTTAGCCCCAACACTGAAGCTTTCTTT
CASFSPNTEAFF
>TRBJ1-5|TRBV25-1|NA|NA
TGTGCCAGCAGTCCCCCGGGGAGTCAGCCCCAGCATTTT
CASSPPGSQPQHF
>TRBJ2-7|TRBV6-1|TRBD1|few
TGTGCCAGCAATCTGGCAGGGGGCAGATACGAGCAGTACTTC
CASNLAGGRYEQYF
>TRBJ2-7|TRBV4-3|TRBD1|NA
TGCGCCAGCAGCCAAGGTCCAACCGACAGGGGCGAAGAGCAGTACTTC
CASSQGPTDRGEEQYF
>TRBJ2-7|TRBV2|TRBD2|NA
TGTGCCAGCAGTGTTGACCTTGGACTAGCGGTCTACGAGCAGTACTTC
CASSVDLGLAVYEQYF
>TRBJ1-1|TRBV27|NA|NA
TGTGCCGGCAGTTTTGAGAACAGCATGAACACTGAAGCTTTCTTT
CAGSFENSMNTEAFF
>TRBJ1-2|TRBV19|NA|NA
TGTGCCAGTAGTATTGGAGGGAGGGCCAATGGCTACACCTTC
CASSIGGRANGYTF
>TRBJ1-3|TRBV5-1|NA|NA
TGCGCCAGCAGCCGGGGAAGCTCTGGAAACACCATATATTTT
CASSRGSSGNTIYF
>TRBJ2-1|TRBV27|NA|NA
TGTGCCAGCGCCCGCGGGACAGCGGAACAGTTCTTC
CASARGTAEQFF
>TRBJ1-2|TRBV19|TRBD1|few
TGTGCCAGTAGGGAACAGGGGTATGGCTACACCTTC
CASREQGYGYTF
>TRBJ2-7|TRBV29-1|NA|NA
TGCAGCGTCGGGCAGGGTTTAGACGAGCAGTACTTC
CSVGQGLDEQYF
>TRBJ1-1|TRBV7-2|NA|NA
TGTGCCAGCAGCTCACAGCACAGGGAGCGAGGGAACACTGAAGCTTTCTTT
CASSSQHRERGNTEAFF
>TRBJ2-5|TRBV9|NA|NA
TGTGCCAGCGGGAGAGGTGAGACCCAGTACTTC
CASGRGETQYF
>TRBJ1-2|TRBV29-1|NA|NA
TGCAGCGTTGAAGGGGGGGTTGAGGGCTACACCTTC
CSVEGGVEGYTF
>TRBJ2-7|TRBV2|NA|NA
TGTGCCAGCAGTGAGGCGGTCTTC
CASSEAVF
>TRBJ1-2|TRBV5-6|NA|once
TGTGCCAGCAGCTTGGTGGGGCTCTATGGCTACACCTTC
CASSLVGLYGYTF
>TRBJ2-1|TRBV4-3|TRBD2|NA
TGCGCCAGCAGCCAAGATAGCGGGGGGTACAATGAGCAGTTCTTC
CASSQDSGGYNEQFF
>TRBJ2-7|TRBV7-8|TRBD1|NA
TGTGCCAGCAGCCCGGGGACAGGGGGGTACGAGCAGTACTTC
CASSPGTGGYEQYF
>TRBJ2-1|TRBV7-6|TRBD2|once
TGTGCCAGCAGCCAAGCCTTAAATTTAGCGGGGGGGCTGAATGAGCAGTTCTTC
CASSQALNLAGGLNEQFF
>TRBJ2-2|TRBV7-3|TRBD2|NA
TGTGCCAGCAGCTTAGCGGGAGGGCCCGGGGAGCTGTTTTTT
CASSLAGGPGELFF
>TRBJ2-7|TRBV5-1|TRBD2|NA
TGCGCCAGCAGCCTACGCGAGACTAGCGGGAGTACCTACGAGCAGTACTTC
CASSLRETSGSTYEQYF
>TRBJ1-5|TRBV2|TRBD1|few
TGTGCCAGCAGCGTTGAAGCCGGGACAGAAGACAATCAGCCCCAGCATTTT
CASSVEAGTEDNQPQHF
>TRBJ1-3|TRBV29-1|NA|NA
TGCAGTGTTGAAAAGGGGTCTGGAAACACCATATATTTT
CSVEKGSGNTIYF
>TRBJ2-2|TRBV6-5|NA|once
TGTGCCAGCAGTTACCGGACAGTCTCCACCGGGGAGCTGTTTTTT
CASSYRTVSTGELFF
>TRBJ2-4|TRBV29-1|NA|NA
TGCAGCGTTGAAGATCCGGGCCGGGGAGGCATTCAGTACTTC
CSVEDPGRGGIQYF
>TRBJ2-1|TRBV13|NA|NA
TGTGCCAGCAGCATCCCGACTAGTTTGTACAATGAGCAGTTCTTC
CASSIPTSLYNEQFF
>TRBJ1-1|TRBV7-9|NA|NA
TGTGCCAGCTCACCGGTGAACACTGAAGCTTTCTTT
CASSPVNTEAFF
>TRBJ2-1|TRBV30|TRBD2|NA
TGTGCCTGGAGTGTAAGGCTAGCGGGAGTTTACTCCTACAATGAGCAGTTCTTC
CAWSVRLAGVYSYNEQFF
>TRBJ1-5|TRBV7-9|NA|NA
TGTGCCAGCAGCTTAGTTCCGGTCCGCGGCAGAGCTTTCCCTCAGCCCCAGCATTTT
CASSLVPVRGRAFPQPQHF
>TRBJ2-1|TRBV4-1|NA|NA
TGCGCCAGCAGCCAAGAAGGGGCCTCTTACAATGAGCAGTTCTTC
CASSQEGASYNEQFF
>TRBJ1-3|TRBV6-1|TRBD1|NA
TGTGCCAGCAGGACAGGGGGAAACACCATATATTTT
CASRTGGNTIYF